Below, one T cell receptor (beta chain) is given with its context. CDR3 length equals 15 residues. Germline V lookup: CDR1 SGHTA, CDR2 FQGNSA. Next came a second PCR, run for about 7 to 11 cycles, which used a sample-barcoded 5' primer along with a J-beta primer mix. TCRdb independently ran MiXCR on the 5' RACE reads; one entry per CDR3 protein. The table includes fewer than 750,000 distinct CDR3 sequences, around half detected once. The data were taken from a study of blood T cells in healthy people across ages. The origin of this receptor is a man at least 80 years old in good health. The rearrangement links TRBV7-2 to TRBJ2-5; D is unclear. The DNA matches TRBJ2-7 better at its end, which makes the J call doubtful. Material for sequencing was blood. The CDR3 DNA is TGTGCCAGCAGTATCGGACGGATTGACACCTACGAGCAGTACTTC. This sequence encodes CASSIGRIDTYEQYF.